This TCR beta chain is from a study of blood T cell repertoires in COVID-19. Methods used by the authors: Amplifying reference gene primers gave estimates of nucleated cell counts. Here immunoSEQ multiplex PCR was the method, and the copy in TCRdb shows in-frame clones only, minus some. V, J and clone size reflect that table, while D and trimming were determined from the DNA. In the table there are about 180,000 clones, roughly nine tenths of which are singletons. Losses at the gene ends were 4 bases for V and 2 bases for J; bases not matched to a gene: 16. Germline assignment: CDR1 MNHEY and CDR2 SMNVEV (reference sequence). The CDR3 sequence is 19 residues long.

The material sequenced was PBMCs or T cells enriched from blood (not recorded which). The TCR originated in a woman aged 40 to 50 with acute COVID-19. J is TRBJ1-5 and V is TRBV27, with 8 bases identical to TRBD1. The CDR3 DNA follows: TGTGCCAGCAGTTCGACCCTACTACGGACAGGGCGGGGCAATCAGCCCCAGCATTTT. Its translation: CASSSTLLRTGRGNQPQHF.